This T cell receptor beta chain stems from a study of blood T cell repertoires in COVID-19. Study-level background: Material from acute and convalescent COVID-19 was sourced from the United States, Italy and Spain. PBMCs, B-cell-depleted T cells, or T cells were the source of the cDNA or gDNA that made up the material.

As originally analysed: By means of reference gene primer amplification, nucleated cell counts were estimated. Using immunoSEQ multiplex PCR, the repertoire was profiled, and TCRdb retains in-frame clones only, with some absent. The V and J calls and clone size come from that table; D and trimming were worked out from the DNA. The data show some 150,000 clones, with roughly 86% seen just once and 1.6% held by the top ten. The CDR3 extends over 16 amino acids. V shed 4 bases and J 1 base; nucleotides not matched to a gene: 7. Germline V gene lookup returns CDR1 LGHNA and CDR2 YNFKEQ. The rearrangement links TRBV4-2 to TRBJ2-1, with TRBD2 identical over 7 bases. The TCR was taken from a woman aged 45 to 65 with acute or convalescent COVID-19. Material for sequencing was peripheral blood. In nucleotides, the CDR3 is TGTGCCAGCAGCCTTATCGGGGGGTTATCCTACAATGAGCAGTTCTTC. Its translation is CASSLIGGLSYNEQFF.